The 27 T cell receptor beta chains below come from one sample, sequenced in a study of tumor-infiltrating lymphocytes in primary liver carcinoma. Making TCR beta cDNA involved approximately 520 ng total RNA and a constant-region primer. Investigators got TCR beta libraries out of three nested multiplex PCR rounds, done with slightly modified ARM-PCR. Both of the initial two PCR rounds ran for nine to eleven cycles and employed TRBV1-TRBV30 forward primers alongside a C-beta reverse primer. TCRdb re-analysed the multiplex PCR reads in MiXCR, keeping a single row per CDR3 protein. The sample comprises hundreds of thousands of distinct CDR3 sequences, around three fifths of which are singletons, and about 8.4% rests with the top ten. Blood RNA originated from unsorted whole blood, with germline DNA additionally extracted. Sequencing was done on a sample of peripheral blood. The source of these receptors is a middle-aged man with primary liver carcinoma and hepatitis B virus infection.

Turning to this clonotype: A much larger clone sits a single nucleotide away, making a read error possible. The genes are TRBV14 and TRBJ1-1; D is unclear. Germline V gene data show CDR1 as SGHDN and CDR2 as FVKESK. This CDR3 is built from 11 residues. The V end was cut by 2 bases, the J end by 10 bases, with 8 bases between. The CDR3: CASSQIGRAFF. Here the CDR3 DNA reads TGTGCCAGCAGCCAAATCGGGAGAGCTTTCTTT. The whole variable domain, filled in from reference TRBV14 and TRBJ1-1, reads EAGVTQFPSHSVIEKGQTVTLRCDPISGHDNLYWYRRVMGKEIKFLLHFVKESKQDESGMPNNRFLAERTGGTYSTLKVQPAELEDSGVYFCASSQIGRAFFGQGTRLTVV.

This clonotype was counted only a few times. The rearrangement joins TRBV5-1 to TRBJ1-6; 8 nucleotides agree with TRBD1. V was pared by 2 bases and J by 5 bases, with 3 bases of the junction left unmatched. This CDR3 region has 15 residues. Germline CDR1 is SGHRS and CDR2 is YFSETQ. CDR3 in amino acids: CASSLTTGDNSPLHF. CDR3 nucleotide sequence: TGCGCCAGCAGCTTAACGACAGGGGATAATTCACCCCTCCACTTT.

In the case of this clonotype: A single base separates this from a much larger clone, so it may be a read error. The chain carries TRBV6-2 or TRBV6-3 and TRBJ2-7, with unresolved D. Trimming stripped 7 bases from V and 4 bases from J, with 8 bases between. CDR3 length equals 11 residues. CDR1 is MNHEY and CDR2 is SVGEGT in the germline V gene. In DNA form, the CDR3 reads TGTGCCAGCAATATTACTTACGAGCAGTACTTC. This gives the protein CASNITYEQYF.

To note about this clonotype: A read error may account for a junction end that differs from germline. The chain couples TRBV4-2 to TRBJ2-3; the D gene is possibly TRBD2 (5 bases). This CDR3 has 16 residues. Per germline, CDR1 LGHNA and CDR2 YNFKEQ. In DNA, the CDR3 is TGTGCTAGCAGCCCCACTCCGGTACTAGTGCCAGATACGCAGTATTTT. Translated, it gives CASSPTPVLVPDTQYF.

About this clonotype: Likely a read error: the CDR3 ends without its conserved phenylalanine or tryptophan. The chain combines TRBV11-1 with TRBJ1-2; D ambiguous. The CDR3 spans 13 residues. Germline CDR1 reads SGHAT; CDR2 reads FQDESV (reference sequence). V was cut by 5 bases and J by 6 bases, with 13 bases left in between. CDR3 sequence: CASSLSGSDGYTC. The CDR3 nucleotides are TGTGCCAGCAGCCTGAGTGGGTCAGATGGCTACACCTGC.

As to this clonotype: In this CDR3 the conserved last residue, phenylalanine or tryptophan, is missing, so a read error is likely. Here the CDR3 reads CASSPGAASQETQYS. Written as DNA, the CDR3 is TGTGCCAGCAGCCCCGGGGCGGCCTCCCAAGAGACCCAGTACTCC. The chain recombines TRBV14 with TRBJ2-5; the D gene could be TRBD1 or TRBD2 (5 bases each). The CDR3 extends over 15 amino acids. Deletions cut 4 bases from V and 1 base from J, with 13 bases between. Per germline, CDR1 SGHDN and CDR2 FVKESK.

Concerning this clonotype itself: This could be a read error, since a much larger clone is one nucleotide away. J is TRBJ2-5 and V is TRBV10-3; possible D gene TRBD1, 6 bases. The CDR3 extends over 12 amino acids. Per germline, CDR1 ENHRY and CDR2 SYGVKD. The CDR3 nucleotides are TGTGACATCAGCGACAGGCAAGAGACCCAGTACTTC. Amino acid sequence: CDISDRQETQYF.

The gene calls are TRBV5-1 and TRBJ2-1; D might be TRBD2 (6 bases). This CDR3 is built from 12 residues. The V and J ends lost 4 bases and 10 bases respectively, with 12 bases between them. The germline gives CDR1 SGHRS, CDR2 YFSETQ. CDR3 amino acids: CASSPGLAEQFF. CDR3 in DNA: TGCGCCAGCAGCCCGGGACTCGCCGAGCAGTTCTTC.

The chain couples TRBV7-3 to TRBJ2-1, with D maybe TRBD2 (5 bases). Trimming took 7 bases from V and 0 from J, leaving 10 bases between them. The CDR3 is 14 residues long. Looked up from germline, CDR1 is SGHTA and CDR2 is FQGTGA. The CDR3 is CASIFRGSYNEQFF. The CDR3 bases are TGTGCCAGCATCTTCCGGGGCTCCTACAATGAGCAGTTCTTC.

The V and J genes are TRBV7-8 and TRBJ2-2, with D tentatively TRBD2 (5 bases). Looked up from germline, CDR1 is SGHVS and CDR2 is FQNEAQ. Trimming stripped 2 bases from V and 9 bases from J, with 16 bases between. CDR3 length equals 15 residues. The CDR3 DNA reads TGTGCCAGCAGCTTAAGGGAGTTTAACAACAGGGAGCTGTTTTTT. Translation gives CASSLREFNNRELFF.

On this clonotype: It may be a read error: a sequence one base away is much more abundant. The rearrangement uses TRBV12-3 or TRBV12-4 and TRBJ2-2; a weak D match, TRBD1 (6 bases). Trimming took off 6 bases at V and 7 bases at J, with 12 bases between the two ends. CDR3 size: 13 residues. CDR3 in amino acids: CASSKGVGGELFF. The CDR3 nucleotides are TGTGCCAGCAGCAAGGGGGTCGGCGGGGAGCTGTTTTTT.

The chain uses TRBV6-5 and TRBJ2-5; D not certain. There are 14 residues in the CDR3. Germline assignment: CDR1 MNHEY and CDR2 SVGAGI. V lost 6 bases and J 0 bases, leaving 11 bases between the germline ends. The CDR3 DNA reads TGTGCCAGCAGAGAAGGTCCGTACCAAGAGACCCAGTACTTC. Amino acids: CASREGPYQETQYF.

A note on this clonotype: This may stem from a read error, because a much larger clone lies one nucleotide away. The CDR3 nucleotides are TGTGCCTGGAGTAGGGGACTGGTCCAAGAGACCCAGTTCTTC. This encodes CAWSRGLVQETQFF. The chain couples TRBV30 to TRBJ2-1, with D possibly matching TRBD2 (6 bases). V dropped 2 bases and J dropped 13 bases, with 21 bases sitting between them. CDR3 length: 14 residues. Per the germline V gene, CDR1 is GTSNPN and CDR2 is SVGIG (reference sequence).

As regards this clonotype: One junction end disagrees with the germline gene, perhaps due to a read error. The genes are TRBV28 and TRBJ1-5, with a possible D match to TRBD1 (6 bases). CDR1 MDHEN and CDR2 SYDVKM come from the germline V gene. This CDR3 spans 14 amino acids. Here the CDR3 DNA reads TGTGCCAGCACCCCAGGGGACGGCAATCAGCACCAGCATTTT. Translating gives CASTPGDGNQHQHF.

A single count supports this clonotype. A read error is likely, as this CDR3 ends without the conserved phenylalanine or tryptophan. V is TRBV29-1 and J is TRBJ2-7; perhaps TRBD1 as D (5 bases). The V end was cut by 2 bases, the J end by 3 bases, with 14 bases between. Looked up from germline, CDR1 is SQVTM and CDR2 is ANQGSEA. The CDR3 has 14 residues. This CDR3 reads CSVEKGAKGYEQYL. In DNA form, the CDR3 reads TGCAGCGTTGAAAAAGGGGCCAAGGGCTACGAGCAGTACTTA.

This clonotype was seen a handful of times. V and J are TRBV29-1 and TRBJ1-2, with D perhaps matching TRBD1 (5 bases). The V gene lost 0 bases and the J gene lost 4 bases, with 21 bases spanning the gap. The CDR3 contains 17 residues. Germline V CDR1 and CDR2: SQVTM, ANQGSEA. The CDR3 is CSVEDRPPSGRLYGYTF. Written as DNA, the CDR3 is TGCAGCGTTGAAGATCGCCCCCCCTCGGGGCGCCTCTATGGCTACACCTTC.

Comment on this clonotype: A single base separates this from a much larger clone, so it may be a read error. CDR3 in DNA: TGCAGCGTTGAGGTGGACAGGGCCGAGCAGTACTTC. It specifies CSVEVDRAEQYF. This chain links TRBV29-1 with TRBJ2-7; TRBD1 agrees at 8 bases. Trimming removed 3 bases from V and 6 bases from J; junction bases left unmatched: 4. This CDR3 is 12 amino acids long. From germline, CDR1 is SQVTM and CDR2 ANQGSEA.

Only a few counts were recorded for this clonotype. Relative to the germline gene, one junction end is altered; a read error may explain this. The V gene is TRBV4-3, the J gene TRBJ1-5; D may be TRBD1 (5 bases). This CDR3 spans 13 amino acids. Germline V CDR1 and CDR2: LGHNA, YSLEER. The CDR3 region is CAISRSREQPQHF. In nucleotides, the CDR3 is TGCGCCATCAGCCGGTCCAGGGAGCAGCCCCAGCATTTT.

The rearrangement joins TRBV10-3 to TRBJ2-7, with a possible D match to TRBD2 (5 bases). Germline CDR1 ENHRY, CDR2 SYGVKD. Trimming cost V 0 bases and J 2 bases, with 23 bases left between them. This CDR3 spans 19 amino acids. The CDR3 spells CAISESISLRTEKTYEQYF. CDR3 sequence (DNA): TGTGCCATCAGTGAGTCGATATCTCTCCGGACTGAAAAAACCTACGAGCAGTACTTC.

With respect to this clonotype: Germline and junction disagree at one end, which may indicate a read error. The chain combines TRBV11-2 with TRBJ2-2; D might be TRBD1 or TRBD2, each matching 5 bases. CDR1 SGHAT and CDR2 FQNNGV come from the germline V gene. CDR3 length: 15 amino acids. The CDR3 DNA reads TGTGCCAGCAGCTTTGAGCAGATTTCAACCAGGGAGCTGTTTTTC. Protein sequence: CASSFEQISTRELFF.

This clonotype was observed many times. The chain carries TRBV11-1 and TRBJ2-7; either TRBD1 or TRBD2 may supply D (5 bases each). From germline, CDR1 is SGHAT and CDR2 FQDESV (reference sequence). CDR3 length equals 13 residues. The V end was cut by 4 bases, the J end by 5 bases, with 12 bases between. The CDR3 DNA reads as TGTGCCAGCAGCTCGTTACGAGGGGACGAGCAGTACTTC. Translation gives CASSSLRGDEQYF. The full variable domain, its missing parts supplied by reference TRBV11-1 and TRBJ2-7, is EAEVAQSPRYKITEKSQAVAFWCDPISGHATLYWYRQILGQGPELLVQFQDESVVDDSQLPKDRFSAERLKGVDSTLKIQPAELGDSAMYLCASSSLRGDEQYFGPGTRLTVT.

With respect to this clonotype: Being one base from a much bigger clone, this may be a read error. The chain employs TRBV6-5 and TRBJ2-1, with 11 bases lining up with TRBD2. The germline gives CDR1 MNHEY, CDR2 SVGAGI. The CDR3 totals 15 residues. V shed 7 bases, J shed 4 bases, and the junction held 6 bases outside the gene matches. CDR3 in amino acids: CASILGTSGYNEQFF. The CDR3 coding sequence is TGTGCCAGCATCCTGGGGACTAGCGGTTACAATGAGCAGTTCTTC.

In DNA form, the CDR3 reads TGTGCCAGCAACCTCACCTCATTCACAGATACGCAGTATTTT. Protein product: CASNLTSFTDTQYF. V usage is TRBV6-1 and J usage is TRBJ2-3; D ambiguous. Germline V CDR1 and CDR2: MNHNS, SASEGT. This CDR3 spans 14 amino acids. The V and J ends lost 7 bases and 2 bases respectively, with 13 bases between them.

CDR3 sequence: CASSFRQGIYEQYF. CDR3 bases: TGTGCCAGCAGTTTTCGGCAGGGTATCTACGAGCAGTACTTC. The chain has TRBV28 and TRBJ2-7; perhaps TRBD1 as D (5 bases). CDR3 size: 14 residues. V lost 3 bases to trimming and J lost 3 bases, with 12 bases between them. Germline V gives CDR1 MDHEN, CDR2 SYDVKM.

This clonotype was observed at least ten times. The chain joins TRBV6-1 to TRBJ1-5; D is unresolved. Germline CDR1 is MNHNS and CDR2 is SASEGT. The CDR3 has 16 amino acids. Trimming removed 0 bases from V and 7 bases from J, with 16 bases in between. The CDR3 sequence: CASSEALRTVGQPQHF. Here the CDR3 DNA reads TGTGCCAGCAGTGAAGCGCTAAGGACCGTTGGCCAGCCCCAGCATTTT.

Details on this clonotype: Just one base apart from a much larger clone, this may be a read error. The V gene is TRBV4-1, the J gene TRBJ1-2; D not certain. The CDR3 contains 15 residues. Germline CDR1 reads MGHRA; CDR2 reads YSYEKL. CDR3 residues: CASSRLGRPDYGYAF. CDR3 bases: TGCGCCAGCAGCCGTTTAGGGCGTCCCGACTATGGCTACGCCTTC.

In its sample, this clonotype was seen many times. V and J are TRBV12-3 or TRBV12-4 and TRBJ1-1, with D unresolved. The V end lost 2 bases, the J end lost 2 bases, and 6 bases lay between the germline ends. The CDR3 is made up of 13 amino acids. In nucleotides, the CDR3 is TGTGCCAGCAGTTTAAAGGGAAACACTGAAGCTTTCTTT. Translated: CASSLKGNTEAFF.